Here is one T cell receptor (beta chain) with its context. This sample stems from a study of Ad26.COV2.S vaccination and SARS-CoV-2 variants. Study-wide context: Dosing was one shot or two shots 56 days apart.

Clones were sequenced by immunoSEQ multiplex PCR, and TCRdb holds only the in-frame ones, with some missing. The sample includes 450,000 to 550,000 clones, 80% to 90% of them seen just once. Treatment specified: some 19 received Ad26.COV2.S at low or high dose, single or two shots; roughly 5 received placebo; per-sample allocation not given. Each sample was drawn 63 days after the first injection (of vaccine or placebo). Germline loops: CDR1 KGHDR, CDR2 SFDVKD. Trimming cost V 3 bases and J 6 bases; bases outside gene matches: 10. This CDR3 is built from 16 residues. The sequencing here drew on peripheral blood, taken in a trial of Ad26.COV2.S vaccine versus placebo. The genes are TRBV24-1 and TRBJ1-2; 9 bases agree with TRBD1. The clonotype was recovered from a person between 18 and 65 years old who received the Ad26.COV2.S COVID-19 vaccine or a placebo. This chain's CDR3 is CATSDPGTGKIDGYTF. CDR3 bases: TGTGCCACCAGTGATCCCGGGACAGGGAAGATCGATGGCTACACCTTC.